Each of the 13 T cell receptor beta chains below was sequenced from the same sample in a study of vaccination and CD4 T cells after COVID-19. No antigen has been assigned to these receptors. Oncomine TCR Beta short-read sequencing was applied to DNA from cultured CD4+ T cells. One entry per CDR3 protein results from TCRdb running MiXCR on the PCR reads. Of under 15,000 distinct CDR3 sequences listed, roughly 62% were seen once; the top ten hold 7.4%. As to treatment: roughly 11-day PBMC culture with coronavirus spike peptide pools or control peptides (ViraFEST assay). Sequenced sample: CD4+ T cells from blood, cultured in vitro. The source is a human donor who had recovered from COVID-19.

This clonotype was found a few times. The chain recombines TRBV5-1 with TRBJ1-1, with D possibly TRBD1 on 5 matching bases. The CDR3 extends over 14 amino acids. Germline V gene data show CDR1 as SGHRS and CDR2 as YFSETQ. The V end was cut by 0 bases, the J end by 5 bases, with 11 bases between. The CDR3 sequence: CASSLGQGRTEAFF. In nucleotides, the CDR3 is TGCGCCAGCAGCTTGGGTCAGGGAAGGACTGAAGCTTTCTTT.

The chain carries TRBV7-9 and TRBJ1-2; no clear D. CDR1 is SEHNR and CDR2 is FQNEAQ in the germline V gene (reference sequence). V was cut by 2 bases and J by 1 base, with 8 bases left in between. There are 14 residues in the CDR3. Here the CDR3 DNA reads TGTGCCAGCAGCTTATCGGGTAGTAACTATGGCTACACCTTC. Translation gives CASSLSGSNYGYTF.

This rearrangement joins TRBV7-9 to TRBJ2-2; 9 bases map to TRBD1. The ends lost 7 bases at V and 5 bases at J; junction bases unmatched: 8. The germline gives CDR1 SEHNR, CDR2 FQNEAQ (reference sequence). The CDR3 length is 15 residues. CDR3 DNA sequence: TGTGCCAGCAAGACCGGGACAGGGAGAACCGGGGAGCTGTTTTTT. This encodes CASKTGTGRTGELFF.

The rearrangement joins TRBV11-3 to TRBJ1-1, with 7 bases that match TRBD1. Per germline, CDR1 SGHNT and CDR2 YENEEA. The V segment lost 5 bases and the J segment 2 bases; nucleotides outside the gene matches: 5. The CDR3 sequence is 14 residues long. The CDR3 DNA sequence: TGTGCCAGCAGCGAACAGGGGTCAAACACTGAAGCTTTCTTT. This encodes CASSEQGSNTEAFF.

This clonotype was detected a few times. This chain connects TRBV28 to TRBJ2-5; either TRBD1 or TRBD2 may fit D (6 bases each). There are 15 residues in the CDR3. From germline, CDR1 is MDHEN and CDR2 SYDVKM. V lost 3 bases to trimming and J lost 0 bases, with 11 bases between them. CDR3 coding DNA: TGTGCCAGCAGTTTGGGGGGCCTGTACCAAGAGACCCAGTACTTC. Amino acid sequence: CASSLGGLYQETQYF.

This sequence joins TRBV7-9 and TRBJ2-7; 7 bases are shared with TRBD2. The length of the CDR3 is 16 residues. Germline V gene sequence: CDR1 SEHNR, CDR2 FQNEAQ (reference sequence). V was pared by 1 base and J by 2 bases, with 8 bases of the junction left unmatched. The CDR3 coding sequence is TGTGCCAGCAGCTTAGGCGTGGGGGGGATCGCCTACGAGCAGTACTTC. Encoded protein: CASSLGVGGIAYEQYF.

This rearrangement joins TRBV6-1 to TRBJ2-3; D call uncertain. CDR1 and CDR2 from the germline V gene are MNHNS and SASEGT. The V and J ends lost 3 bases and 2 bases respectively, with 6 bases between them. CDR3 length: 13 residues. The CDR3, as DNA: TGTGCCAGCAGTGATGGATACACAGATACGCAGTATTTT. Its protein product is CASSDGYTDTQYF.

The rearrangement joins TRBV30 to TRBJ1-2; TRBD1 might be the D (6 bases). Germline assignment: CDR1 GTSNPN and CDR2 SVGIG (reference sequence). The V gene lost 5 bases and the J gene lost 4 bases, with 26 bases spanning the gap. CDR3 length: 17 amino acids. The CDR3 region has the DNA TGTGCCTGGGGACGGGGGAACAGGGAGGGGGTGGGCTATGGCTACACCTTC. Translation: CAWGRGNREGVGYGYTF.

The CDR3 coding sequence is TGTGCCAGCAGAAGGGACATGGCGAGCACTGAAGCTTTCTTT. This sequence encodes CASRRDMASTEAFF. This chain links TRBV6-1 with TRBJ1-1; D may be TRBD1 (6 bases). Germline CDR1 reads MNHNS; CDR2 reads SASEGT. The length of the CDR3 is 14 residues. Between the trimmed V and J ends, which lost 6 bases and 4 bases, there was a span of 15 bases.

The chain is built from TRBV6-2 or TRBV6-3 and TRBJ2-2, with a possible D match to TRBD2 (6 bases). V lost 2 bases and J 8 bases, leaving 18 bases between the germline ends. From germline, CDR1 is MNHEY and CDR2 SVGEGT. The CDR3 totals 16 residues. This CDR3 reads CASSYGGASVLGELFF. CDR3 DNA sequence: TGTGCCAGCAGTTACGGAGGGGCCTCTGTGTTGGGGGAGCTGTTTTTT.

V and J are TRBV7-3 and TRBJ2-1, with TRBD2 as a possible D gene (6 bases). This CDR3 is built from 13 residues. V was shortened by 5 bases and J by 12 bases, with 17 bases between the two germline ends. Looked up from germline, CDR1 is SGHTA and CDR2 is FQGTGA. The CDR3 here is CASSARDPRAQFF. CDR3 DNA: TGTGCCAGCAGCGCGCGGGACCCCCGGGCGCAGTTCTTC. Full variable domain (missing parts from reference TRBV7-3 and TRBJ2-1): GAGVSQTPSNKVTEKGKYVELRCDPISGHTALYWYRQSLGQGPEFLIYFQGTGAADDSGLPNDRFFAVRPEGSVSTLKIQRTERGDSAVYLCASSARDPRAQFFGPGTRLTVL.

This clonotype was seen only once. V is TRBV7-9 and J is TRBJ2-6; no definite D call. Trimming shortened V by 3 bases and J by 8 bases, and 8 bases separated the two germline ends. The CDR3 extends over 13 amino acids. Germline V gives CDR1 SEHNR, CDR2 FQNEAQ (reference sequence). CDR3 protein: CASSFAETNVLTF. CDR3 nucleotides: TGTGCCAGCAGCTTCGCGGAAACCAACGTCCTGACTTTC.

This clonotype was seen a handful of times. The chain has TRBV27 and TRBJ1-6; D gene ambiguous. This CDR3 has 13 amino acids. Germline values: CDR1 MNHEY, CDR2 SMNVEV (reference sequence). Trimming took off 6 bases at V and 3 bases at J, with 6 bases between the two ends. CDR3 sequence reads: CASRGIYNSPLHF. The CDR3 region has the DNA TGTGCCAGCAGAGGGATCTATAATTCACCCCTCCACTTT.